Given below is one T cell receptor (beta chain) in context. Sequencing used immunoSEQ multiplex PCR; TCRdb keeps in-frame clones, though not all of them. The sample includes approximately 130,000 clones, approximately 88% seen only once; the top ten take about 27%. The sample originates from a study of T cell responses to AZD1222 COVID-19 vaccine. V was shortened by 0 bases and J by 2 bases, with 22 bases between the two germline ends. The CDR3 covers 19 residues. Germline CDR1 and CDR2: GTSNPN and SVGIG (reference sequence). This sequence was found in an adult in good health. This chain connects TRBV30 to TRBJ2-2, with TRBD1 as a possible D gene (6 bases). The sequencing here drew on peripheral blood, taken on day 0 of AZD1222 vaccination. The CDR3 region is CAWSVRRQGLGINTGELFF. The CDR3, as DNA: TGTGCCTGGAGTGTACGCCGGCAGGGGCTTGGGATTAACACCGGGGAGCTGTTTTTT.